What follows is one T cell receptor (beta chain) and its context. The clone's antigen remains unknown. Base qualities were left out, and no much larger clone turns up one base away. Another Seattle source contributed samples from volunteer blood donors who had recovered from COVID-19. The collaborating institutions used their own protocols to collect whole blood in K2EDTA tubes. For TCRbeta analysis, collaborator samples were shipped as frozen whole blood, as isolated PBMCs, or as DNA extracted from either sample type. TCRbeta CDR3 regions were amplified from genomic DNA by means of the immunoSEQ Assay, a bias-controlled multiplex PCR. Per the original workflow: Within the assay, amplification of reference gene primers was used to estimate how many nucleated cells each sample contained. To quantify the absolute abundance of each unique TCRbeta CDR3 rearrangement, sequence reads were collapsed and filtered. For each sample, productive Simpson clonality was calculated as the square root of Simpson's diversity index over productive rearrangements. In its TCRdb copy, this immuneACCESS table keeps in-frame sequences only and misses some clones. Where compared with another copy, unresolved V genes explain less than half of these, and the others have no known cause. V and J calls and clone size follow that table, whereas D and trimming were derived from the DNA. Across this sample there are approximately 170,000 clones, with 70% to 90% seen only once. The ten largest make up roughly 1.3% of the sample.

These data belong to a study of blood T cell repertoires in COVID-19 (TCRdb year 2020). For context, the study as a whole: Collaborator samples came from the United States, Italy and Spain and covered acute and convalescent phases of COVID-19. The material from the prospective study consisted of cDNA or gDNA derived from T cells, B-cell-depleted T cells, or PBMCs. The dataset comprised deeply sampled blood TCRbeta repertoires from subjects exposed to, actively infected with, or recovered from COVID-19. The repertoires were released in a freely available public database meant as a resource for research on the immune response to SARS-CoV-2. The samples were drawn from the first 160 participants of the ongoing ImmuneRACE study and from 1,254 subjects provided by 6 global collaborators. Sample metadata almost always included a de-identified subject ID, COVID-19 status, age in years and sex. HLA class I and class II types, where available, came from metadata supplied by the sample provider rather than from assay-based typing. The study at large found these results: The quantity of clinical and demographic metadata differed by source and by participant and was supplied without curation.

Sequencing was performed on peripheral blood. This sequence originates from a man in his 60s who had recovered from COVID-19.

The nucleotide sequence reads as follows: TGTGCCAGCAGCAGGACAGGGGGCGGCTACGAGCAGTACTTC. This yields the protein CASSRTGGGYEQYF. Recombination joined TRBV7-2 with TRBJ2-7; 11 central bases correspond to TRBD1. Relative to germline, V is missing 5 bases and J is missing 3 bases, with 3 bases of the junction outside any gene match. The CDR3 covers 14 residues, taking in both the cysteine and the phenylalanine. Only CDR3 DNA is held: 42 bases, read in frame from base 1. Reading the germline V gene gives CDR1 SGHTA and CDR2 FQGNSA. When the CDR3 is completed using the reference TRBV7-2 and TRBJ2-7 genes on either side, the full variable domain is GAGVSQSPSNKVTEKGKDVELRCDPISGHTALYWYRQSLGQGLEFLIYFQGNSAPDKSGLPSDRFSAERTGGSVSTLTIQRTQQEDSAVYLCASSRTGGGYEQYFGPGTRLTVT.